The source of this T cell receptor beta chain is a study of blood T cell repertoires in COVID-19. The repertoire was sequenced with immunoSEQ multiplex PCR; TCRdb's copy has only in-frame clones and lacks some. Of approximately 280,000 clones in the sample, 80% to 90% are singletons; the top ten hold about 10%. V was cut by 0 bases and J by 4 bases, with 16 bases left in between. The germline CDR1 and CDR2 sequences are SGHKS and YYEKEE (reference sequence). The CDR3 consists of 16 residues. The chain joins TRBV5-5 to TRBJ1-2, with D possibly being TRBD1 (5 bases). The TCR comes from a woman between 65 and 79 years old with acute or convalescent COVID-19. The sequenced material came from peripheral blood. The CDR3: CASSLAAPTVSYGYTF. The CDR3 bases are TGTGCCAGCAGCTTGGCCGCTCCGACAGTAAGCTATGGCTACACCTTC.